This T cell receptor beta chain was recorded in a study of blood T cell repertoires in COVID-19. About the study: COVID-19 samples collected from the United States, Italy and Spain covered acute and convalescent phases. The analysed material was cDNA or gDNA that came from T cells, B-cell-depleted T cells, or PBMCs.

Germline lookup yields CDR1 PRHDT and CDR2 FYEKMQ (reference sequence). The CDR3 totals 16 residues. The ends lost 5 bases at V and 5 bases at J; junction bases unmatched: 6. The authors' processing: Estimation of nucleated cell counts was performed using reference gene primer amplification. Profiled with immunoSEQ multiplex PCR; TCRdb holds only in-frame clones, not every one. V and J calls and clone size are as listed in that table; D and trimming were resolved from the DNA. The data contain fewer than 150,000 clones, roughly 86% of them singletons. Sample: peripheral blood. The chain uses TRBV13 and TRBJ2-3; 14 bases agree with TRBD2. The receptor was derived from a woman aged 60-75 years with acute or convalescent COVID-19. CDR3 DNA: TGTGCCAGCAGCGCGACTAGCGGGAGGGCCATAGATACGCAGTATTTT. This gives the protein CASSATSGRAIDTQYF.